This TCR beta chain was profiled in a study of cytomegalovirus exposure and HLA in healthy donors. V shed 6 bases and J shed 3 bases, with 24 bases lying between them. CDR3 length: 18 amino acids. Use of 60 Vbeta and 13 Jbeta primers characterized the PCR. Using immunoSEQ multiplex PCR, the repertoire was profiled, and TCRdb retains in-frame clones only, with some absent. The sample comprises tens of thousands of clones, roughly 78% of which are singletons, and approximately 9.7% rests with the top ten. This clonotype was obtained from a man between 40 and 49 years old in good health and CMV-seronegative. The rearrangement links TRBV23-1 to TRBJ2-1, with D perhaps TRBD1 (6 bases). TRBV23-1 is given ORF status, its function remaining uncertain. Sequencing was performed on PBMCs. Here the CDR3 DNA reads TGCGCCAGCAGCAAGGGGGTTTCGCGACTACCCCGCTACAATGAGCAGTTCTTC. Translated, it gives CASSKGVSRLPRYNEQFF.